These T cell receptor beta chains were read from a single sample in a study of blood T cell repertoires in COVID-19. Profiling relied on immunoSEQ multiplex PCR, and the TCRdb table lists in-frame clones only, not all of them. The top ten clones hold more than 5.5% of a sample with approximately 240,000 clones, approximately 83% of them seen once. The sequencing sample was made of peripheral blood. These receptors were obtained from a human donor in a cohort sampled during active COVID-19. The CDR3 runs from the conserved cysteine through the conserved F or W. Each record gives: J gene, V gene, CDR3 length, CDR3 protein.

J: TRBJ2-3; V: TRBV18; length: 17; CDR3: CASSPLRLAGEGDTQYF
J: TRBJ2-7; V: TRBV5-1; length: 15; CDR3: CASSFPGQGAHEQYF
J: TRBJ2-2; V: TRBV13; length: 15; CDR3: CASRGQGMGAGELFF
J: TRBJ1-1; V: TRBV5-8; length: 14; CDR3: CASSHSQGASEAFF
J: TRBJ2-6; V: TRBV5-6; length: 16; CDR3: CASSLAGHSGANVLTF
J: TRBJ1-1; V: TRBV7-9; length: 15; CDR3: CASSPDDRANTEAFF
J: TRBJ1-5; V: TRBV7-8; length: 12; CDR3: CASSPYNQPQHF
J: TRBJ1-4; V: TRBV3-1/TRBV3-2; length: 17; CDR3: CASSQAKTRDRGEKLFF
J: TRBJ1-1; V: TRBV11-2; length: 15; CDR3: CASSSPREVGTEAFF
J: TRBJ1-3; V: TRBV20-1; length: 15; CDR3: CSASYGANRGNTIYF
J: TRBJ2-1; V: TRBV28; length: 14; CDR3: CASSREGGYNEQFF
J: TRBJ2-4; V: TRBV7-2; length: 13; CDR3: CASSQIQGNIQYF
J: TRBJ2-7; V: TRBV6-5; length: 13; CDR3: CASSSGLPGEQYF
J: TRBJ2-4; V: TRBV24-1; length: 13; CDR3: CATMGGAKNIQYF
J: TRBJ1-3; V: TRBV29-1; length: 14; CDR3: CSVNVGGSGNTIYF
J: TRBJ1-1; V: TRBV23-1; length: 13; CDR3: CASLSPREPEAFF
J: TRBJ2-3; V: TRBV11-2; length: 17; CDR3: CASSFRGGLGAIDTQYF
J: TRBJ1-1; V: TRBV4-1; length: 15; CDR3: CASSHGQGGNTEAFF
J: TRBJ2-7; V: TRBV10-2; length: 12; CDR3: CASSRGQYEQYF
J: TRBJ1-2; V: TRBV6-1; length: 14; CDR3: CASSEGTEIYGYTF
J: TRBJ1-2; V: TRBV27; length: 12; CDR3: CASSPKAGGYTF
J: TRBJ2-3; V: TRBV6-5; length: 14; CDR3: CASSPGQEADTQYF
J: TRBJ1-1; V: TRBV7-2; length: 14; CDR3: CASSLGGSGTEAFF
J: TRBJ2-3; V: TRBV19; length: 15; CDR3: CASSTRTGPTDTQYF
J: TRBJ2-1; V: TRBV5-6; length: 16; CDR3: CASSLAGGLSWGEQFF
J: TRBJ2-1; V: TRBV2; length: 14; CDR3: CASYLPRSYNEQFF
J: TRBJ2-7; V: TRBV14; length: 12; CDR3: CASSQSLYEQYF
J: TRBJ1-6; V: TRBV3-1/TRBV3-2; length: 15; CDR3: CASSQNTVPYSPLHF
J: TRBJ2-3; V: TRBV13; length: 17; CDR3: CASSLGVGQVRTDTQYF
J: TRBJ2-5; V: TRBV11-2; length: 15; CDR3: CASSTGGGGRETQYF
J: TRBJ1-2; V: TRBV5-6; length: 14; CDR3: CASNLQTGNYGYTF
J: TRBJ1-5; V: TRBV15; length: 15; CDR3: CATSSDREGNQPQHF
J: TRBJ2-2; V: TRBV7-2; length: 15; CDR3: CASSLSGRGTGELFF
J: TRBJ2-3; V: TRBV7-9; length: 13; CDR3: CASSLEERDTQYF
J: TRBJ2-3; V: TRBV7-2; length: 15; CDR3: CASSQTSDGTDTQYF
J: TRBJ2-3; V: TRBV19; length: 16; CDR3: CASSSRTGASTDTQYF
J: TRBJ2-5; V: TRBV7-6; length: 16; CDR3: CASSLASLAGQETQYF
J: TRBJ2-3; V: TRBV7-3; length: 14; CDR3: CASSDGTGANTQYF
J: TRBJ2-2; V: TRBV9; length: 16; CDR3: CASSFAGTGGFGELFF
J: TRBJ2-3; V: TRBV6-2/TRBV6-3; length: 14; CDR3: CASSSLGRTDTQYF
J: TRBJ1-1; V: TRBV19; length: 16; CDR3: CASSRNKGDRPTEAFF
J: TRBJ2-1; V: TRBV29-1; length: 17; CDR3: CSVEEGSGGASYNEQFF
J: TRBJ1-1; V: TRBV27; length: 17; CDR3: CASSRGQGAGVNTEAFF
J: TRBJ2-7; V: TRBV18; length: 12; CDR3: CASSPREGEQYF
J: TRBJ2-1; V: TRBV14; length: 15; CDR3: CASSHGTGADNEQFF
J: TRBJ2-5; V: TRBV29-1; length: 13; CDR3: CSVRGQPRETQYF